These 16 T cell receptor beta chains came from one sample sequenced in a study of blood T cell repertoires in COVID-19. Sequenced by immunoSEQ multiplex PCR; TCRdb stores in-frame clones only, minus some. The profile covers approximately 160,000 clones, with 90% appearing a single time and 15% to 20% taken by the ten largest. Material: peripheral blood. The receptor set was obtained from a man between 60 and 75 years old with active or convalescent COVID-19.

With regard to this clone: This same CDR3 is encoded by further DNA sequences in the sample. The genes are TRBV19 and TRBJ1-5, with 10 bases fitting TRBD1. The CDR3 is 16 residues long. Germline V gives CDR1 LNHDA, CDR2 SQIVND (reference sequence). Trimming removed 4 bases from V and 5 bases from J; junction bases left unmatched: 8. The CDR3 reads CASSTRDRGFYQPQHF. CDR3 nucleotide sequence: TGTGCCAGTAGTACCCGGGACAGGGGATTTTATCAGCCCCAGCATTTT.

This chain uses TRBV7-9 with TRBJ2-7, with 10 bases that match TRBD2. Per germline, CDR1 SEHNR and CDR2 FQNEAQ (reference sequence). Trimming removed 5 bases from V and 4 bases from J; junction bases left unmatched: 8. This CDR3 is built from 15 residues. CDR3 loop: CASSRTSGSSYEQYF. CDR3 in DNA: TGTGCCAGCAGCCGGACTAGCGGCTCCTCTTACGAGCAGTACTTC.

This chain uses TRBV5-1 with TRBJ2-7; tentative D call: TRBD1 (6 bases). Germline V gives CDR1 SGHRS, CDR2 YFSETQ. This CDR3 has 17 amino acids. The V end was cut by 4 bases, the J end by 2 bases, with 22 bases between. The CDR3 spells CASSGQGSARGPYEQYF. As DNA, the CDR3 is TGCGCCAGCAGCGGGCAGGGGAGCGCCCGCGGACCCTACGAGCAGTACTTC.

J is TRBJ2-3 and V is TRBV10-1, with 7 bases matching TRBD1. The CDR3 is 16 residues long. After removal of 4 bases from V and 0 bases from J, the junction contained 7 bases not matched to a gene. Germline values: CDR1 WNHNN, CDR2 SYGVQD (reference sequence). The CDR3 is CASSGGTATSTDTQYF. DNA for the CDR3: TGCGCCAGCAGTGGTGGGACAGCTACTAGCACAGATACGCAGTATTTT.

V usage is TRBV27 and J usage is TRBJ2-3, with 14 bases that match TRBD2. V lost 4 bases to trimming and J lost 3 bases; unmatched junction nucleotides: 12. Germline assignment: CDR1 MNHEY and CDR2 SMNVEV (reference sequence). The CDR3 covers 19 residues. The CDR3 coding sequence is TGTGCCAGCAGTTGGCGACTAGCGGGGGGGTTGAGAGAGACAGATACGCAGTATTTT. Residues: CASSWRLAGGLRETDTQYF.

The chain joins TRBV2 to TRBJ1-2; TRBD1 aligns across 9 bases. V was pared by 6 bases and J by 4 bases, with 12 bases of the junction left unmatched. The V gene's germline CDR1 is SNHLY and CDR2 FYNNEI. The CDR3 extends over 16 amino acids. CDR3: CASRKEGQGKGYGYTF. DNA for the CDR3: TGTGCCAGCAGGAAAGAAGGACAGGGGAAGGGCTATGGCTACACCTTC.

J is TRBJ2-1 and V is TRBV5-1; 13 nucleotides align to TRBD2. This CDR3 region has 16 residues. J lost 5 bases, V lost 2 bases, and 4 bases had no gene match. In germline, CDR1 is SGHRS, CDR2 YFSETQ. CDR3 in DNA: TGCGCCAGCAGCTTTCCGGGACTAGCGGGAAACAATGAGCAGTTCTTC. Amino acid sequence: CASSFPGLAGNNEQFF.

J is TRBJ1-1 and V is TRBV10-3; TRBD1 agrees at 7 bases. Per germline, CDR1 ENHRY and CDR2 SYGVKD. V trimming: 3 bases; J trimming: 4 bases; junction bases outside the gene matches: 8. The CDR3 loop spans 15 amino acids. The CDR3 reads CAISDPGQLTTEAFF. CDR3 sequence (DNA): TGTGCCATCAGTGACCCGGGACAGCTAACCACTGAAGCTTTCTTT.

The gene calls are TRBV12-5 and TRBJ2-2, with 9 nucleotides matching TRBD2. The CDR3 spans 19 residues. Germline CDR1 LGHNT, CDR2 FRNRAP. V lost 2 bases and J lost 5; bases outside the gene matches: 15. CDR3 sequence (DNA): TGTGCTAGTGGTTTGCTAGAGAACTTCGCGGGGGGGCGAACCGGGGAGCTGTTTTTT. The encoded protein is CASGLLENFAGGRTGELFF.

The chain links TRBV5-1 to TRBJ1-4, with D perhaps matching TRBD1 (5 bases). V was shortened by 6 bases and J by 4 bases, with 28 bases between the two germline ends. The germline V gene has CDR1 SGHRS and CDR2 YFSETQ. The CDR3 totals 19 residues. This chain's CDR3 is CASTSFGDAGGGDNEKLFF. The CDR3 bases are TGCGCCAGCACCTCGTTTGGAGACGCTGGGGGAGGGGATAATGAAAAACTGTTTTTT.

The CDR3 sequence: CASSLMGQGVDNEQFF. DNA for the CDR3: TGTGCCAGCAGCCTAATGGGACAGGGGGTGGACAATGAGCAGTTCTTC. The rearrangement joins TRBV7-8 to TRBJ2-1, with 11 nucleotides matching TRBD1. The CDR3 sequence is 16 residues long. CDR1 is SGHVS and CDR2 is FQNEAQ in the germline V gene. The junction had 8 bases not matched to a gene; V was cut back by 5 bases and J by 5 bases.

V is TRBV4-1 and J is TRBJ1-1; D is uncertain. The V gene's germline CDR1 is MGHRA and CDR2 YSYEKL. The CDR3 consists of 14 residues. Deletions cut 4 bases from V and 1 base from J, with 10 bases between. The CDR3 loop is CASSLGGQNTEAFF. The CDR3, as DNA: TGCGCCAGCAGCCTGGGAGGGCAGAACACTGAAGCTTTCTTT.

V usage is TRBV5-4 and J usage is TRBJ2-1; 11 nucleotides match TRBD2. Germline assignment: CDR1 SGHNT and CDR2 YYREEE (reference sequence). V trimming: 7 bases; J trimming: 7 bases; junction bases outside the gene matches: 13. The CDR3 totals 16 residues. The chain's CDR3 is CASGGTSGRWSNEQFF. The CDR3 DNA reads TGTGCCAGCGGCGGGACTAGCGGACGATGGTCAAATGAGCAGTTCTTC.

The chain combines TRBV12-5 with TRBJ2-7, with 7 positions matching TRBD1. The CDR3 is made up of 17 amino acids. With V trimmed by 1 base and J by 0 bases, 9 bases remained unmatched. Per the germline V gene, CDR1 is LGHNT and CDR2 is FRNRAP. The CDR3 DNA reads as TGTGCTAGTGGTTTGGACTCCCCGGGACAGAGCTCCTACGAGCAGTACTTC. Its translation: CASGLDSPGQSSYEQYF.

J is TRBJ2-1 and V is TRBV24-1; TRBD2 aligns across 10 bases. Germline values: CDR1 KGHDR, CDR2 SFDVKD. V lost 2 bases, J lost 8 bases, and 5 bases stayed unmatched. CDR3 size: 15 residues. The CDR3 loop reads CATSDSSGRVHEQFF. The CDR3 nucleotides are TGTGCCACCAGTGATTCCAGCGGGAGGGTGCATGAGCAGTTCTTC.

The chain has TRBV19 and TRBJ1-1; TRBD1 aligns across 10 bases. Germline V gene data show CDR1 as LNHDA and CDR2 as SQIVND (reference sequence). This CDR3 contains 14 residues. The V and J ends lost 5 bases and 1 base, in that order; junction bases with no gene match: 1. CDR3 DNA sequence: TGTGCCAGTAGTCGGGACAGGGGGAACACTGAAGCTTTCTTT. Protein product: CASSRDRGNTEAFF.